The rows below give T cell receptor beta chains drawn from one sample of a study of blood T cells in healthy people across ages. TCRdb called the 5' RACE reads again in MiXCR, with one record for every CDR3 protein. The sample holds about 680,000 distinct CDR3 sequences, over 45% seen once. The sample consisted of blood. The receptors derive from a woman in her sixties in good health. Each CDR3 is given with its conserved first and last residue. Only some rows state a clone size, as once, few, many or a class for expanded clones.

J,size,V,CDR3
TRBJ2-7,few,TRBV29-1,CSVERDSSYEQYF
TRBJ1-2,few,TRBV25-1,CASTETGGIYGYTF
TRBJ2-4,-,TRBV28,CASSSWQRHRVQYF
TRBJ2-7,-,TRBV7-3,CASSLNPSGRYEQYF
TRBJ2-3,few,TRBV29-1,CSAAAGGRDTQYF
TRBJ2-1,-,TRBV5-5,CASSRFEAPGQGLNEQFF
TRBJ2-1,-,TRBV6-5,CASSYAPGYEQFF
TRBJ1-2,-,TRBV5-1,CASSWTGDNYGYTF
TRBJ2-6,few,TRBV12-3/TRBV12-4,CASTLQSSGANVLTF
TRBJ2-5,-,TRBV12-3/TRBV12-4,CASSYGRIQETQYF
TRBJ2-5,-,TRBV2,CASSVQREQYF
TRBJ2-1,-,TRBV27,CASSFRGGTNEQFF
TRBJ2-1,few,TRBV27,CASSFLGSGRANEQFF
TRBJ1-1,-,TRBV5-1,CASSVPLGNTEAFF
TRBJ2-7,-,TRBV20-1,CSARDRQGRGWYEQYF
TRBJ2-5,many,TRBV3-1,CASSPSGVRETQYF
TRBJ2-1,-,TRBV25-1,CASSDGRAGGEQFF
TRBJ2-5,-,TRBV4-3,CASSQGGLAGVFSSWETQYF
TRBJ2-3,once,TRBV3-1,CASSQTSSGTATQYF
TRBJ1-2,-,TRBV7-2,CASSLDWGGRHYGYTF
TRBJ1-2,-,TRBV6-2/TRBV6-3,CASSYSGAYGYTF
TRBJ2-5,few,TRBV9,CASSTSGRAETQYF
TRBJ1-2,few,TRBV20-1,CSGWGNGYTF
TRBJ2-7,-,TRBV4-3,CASSQEGLGREQYF
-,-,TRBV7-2,CTSSPRRSQETQYF
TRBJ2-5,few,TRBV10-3,CAISAGVRETQYF
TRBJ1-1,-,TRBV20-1,CSAPITGNTEAFF
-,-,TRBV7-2,CASSLEYSYNEQYF
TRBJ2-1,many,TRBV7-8,CASSPGVPDSYNEQFF
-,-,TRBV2,CASSGRLAVSSYNEQYF
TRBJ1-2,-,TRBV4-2,CASSQDLTGGGYGYTF
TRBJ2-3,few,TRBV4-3,CASSQETSGRDSRDTQYF
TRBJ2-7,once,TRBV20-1,CSARSSSGSLYEQYF
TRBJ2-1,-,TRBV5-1,CASTALDEQFF